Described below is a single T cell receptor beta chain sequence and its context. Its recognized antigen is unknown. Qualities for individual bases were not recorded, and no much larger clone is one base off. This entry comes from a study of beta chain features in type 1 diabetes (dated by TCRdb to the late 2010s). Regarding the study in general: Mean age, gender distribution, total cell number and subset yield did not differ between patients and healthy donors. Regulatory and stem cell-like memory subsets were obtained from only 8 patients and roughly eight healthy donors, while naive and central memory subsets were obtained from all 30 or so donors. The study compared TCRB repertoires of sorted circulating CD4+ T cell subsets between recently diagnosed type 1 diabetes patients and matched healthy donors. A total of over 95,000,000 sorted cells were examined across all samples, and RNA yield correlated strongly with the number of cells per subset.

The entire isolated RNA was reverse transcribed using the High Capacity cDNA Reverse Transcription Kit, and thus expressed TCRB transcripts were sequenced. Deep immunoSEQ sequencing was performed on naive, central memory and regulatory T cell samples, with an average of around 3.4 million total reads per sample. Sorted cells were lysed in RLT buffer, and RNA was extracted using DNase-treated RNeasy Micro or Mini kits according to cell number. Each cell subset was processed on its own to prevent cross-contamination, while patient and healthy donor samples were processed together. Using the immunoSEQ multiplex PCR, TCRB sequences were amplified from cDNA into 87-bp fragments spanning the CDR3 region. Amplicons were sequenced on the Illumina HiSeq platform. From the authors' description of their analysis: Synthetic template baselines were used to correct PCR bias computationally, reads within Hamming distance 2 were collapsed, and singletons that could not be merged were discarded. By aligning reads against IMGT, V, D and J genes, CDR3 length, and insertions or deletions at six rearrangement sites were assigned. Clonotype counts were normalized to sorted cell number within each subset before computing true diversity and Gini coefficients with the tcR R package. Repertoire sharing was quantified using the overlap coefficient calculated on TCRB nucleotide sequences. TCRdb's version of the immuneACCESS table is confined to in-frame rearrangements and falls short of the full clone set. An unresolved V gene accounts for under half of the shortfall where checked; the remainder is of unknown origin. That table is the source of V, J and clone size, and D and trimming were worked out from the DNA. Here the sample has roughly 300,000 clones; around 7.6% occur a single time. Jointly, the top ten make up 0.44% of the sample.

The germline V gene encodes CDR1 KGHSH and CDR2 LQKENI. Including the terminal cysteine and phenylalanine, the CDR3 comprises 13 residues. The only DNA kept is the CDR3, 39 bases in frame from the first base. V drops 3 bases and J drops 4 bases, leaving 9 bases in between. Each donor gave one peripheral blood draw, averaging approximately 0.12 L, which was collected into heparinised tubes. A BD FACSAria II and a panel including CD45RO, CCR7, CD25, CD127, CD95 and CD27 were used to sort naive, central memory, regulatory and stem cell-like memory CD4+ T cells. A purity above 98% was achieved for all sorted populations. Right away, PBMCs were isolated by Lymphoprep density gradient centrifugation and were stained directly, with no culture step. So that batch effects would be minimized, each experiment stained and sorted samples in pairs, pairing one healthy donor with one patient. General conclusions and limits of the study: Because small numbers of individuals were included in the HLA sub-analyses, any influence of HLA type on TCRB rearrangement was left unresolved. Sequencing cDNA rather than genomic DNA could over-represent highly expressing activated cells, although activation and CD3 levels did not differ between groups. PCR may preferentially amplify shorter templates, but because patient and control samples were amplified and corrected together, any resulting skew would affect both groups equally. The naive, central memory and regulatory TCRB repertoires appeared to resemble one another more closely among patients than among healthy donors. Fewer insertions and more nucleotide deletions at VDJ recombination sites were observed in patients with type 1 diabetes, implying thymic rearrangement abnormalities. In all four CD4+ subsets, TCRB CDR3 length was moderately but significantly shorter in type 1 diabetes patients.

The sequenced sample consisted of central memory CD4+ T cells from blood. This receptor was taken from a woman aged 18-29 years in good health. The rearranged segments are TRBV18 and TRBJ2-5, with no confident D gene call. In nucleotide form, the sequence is TGTGCCAGCTCACCCGGGTTTAGAGAGACCCAGTACTTC. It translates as CASSPGFRETQYF.